The entry that follows covers one T cell receptor (beta chain) sequence. Its specificity is unknown. Germline V gives CDR1 SQVTM, CDR2 ANQGSEA. The CDR3 has 9 amino acids. V lost 3 bases, J lost 6 bases, and 2 bases lay in between. TCRdb re-derived calls from the 5' RACE reads in MiXCR, one entry per CDR3 protein. The sample consists of under 1 million distinct CDR3 sequences, over 9% of them appearing once. The entry originates in a study of identical twins. Study-wide findings and caveats: Within monozygotic twins, out-of-frame TCR alpha sharing was underestimated by the models. For out-of-frame beta sequences, excess twin sharing was weaker. The authors noted that invariant MAIT and iNKT cells could partly confound zero-insertion analyses.

The data were also submitted as part of a second study, on yellow fever vaccine responses in identical twins.

The sample comprised PBMCs. This clonotype was obtained from a woman between 18 and 29 years old in good health. The chain employs TRBV29-1 and TRBJ1-1; unclear D gene. The CDR3 sequence: CSVESEAFF. Written as DNA, the CDR3 is TGCAGCGTTGAGTCTGAAGCTTTCTTT. The whole variable domain, filled in from reference TRBV29-1 and TRBJ1-1, reads SAVISQKPSRDICQRGTSLTIQCQVDSQVTMMFWYRQQPGQSLTLIATANQGSEATYESGFVIDKFPISRPNLTFSTLTVSNMSPEDSSIYLCSVESEAFFGQGTRLTVV.